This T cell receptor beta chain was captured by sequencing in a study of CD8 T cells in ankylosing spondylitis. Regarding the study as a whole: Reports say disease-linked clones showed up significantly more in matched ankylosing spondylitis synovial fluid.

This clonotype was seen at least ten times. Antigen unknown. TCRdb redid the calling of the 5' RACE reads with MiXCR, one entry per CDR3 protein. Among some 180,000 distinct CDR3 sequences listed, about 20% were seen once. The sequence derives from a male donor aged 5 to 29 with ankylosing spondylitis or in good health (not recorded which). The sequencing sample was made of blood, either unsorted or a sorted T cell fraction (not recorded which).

CDR3 sequence: CASSPPPGGGDTQYF. The DNA of the CDR3 is TGTGCCAGCAGCCCCCCACCCGGAGGAGGAGATACGCAGTATTTT. This chain uses TRBV6-5 with TRBJ2-3; D might be TRBD2 (5 bases). V dropped 6 bases and J dropped 5 bases, with 18 bases sitting between them. The CDR3 covers 15 residues. CDR1 MNHEY and CDR2 SVGAGI come from the germline V gene.